This TCR beta chain emerged from a study of vaccination effects on CD4 cells after COVID-19. The germline gives CDR1 MGHRA, CDR2 YSYEKL. The CDR3 length is 16 residues. Trimming took 4 bases from V and 3 from J; bases not matched to a gene: 2. Expansion with viral peptide pools was applied to antigen-specific CD4+ T cells by the ViraFEST assay prior to sequencing. The authors isolated CD4+ T cells after more than eight days of culture. Testing of the vaccine recipients showed negative nucleocapsid antibodies and no prior SARS-CoV-2 infection. In the cultures, half the medium was exchanged for IL-2 medium on days 3 and 7. The protocol was immunoSEQ multiplex PCR, while the TCRdb copy is restricted to in-frame clones and leaves out a portion. The sample lists fewer than 85,000 clones, 60% to 85% seen once, with roughly 10% in the top ten. In the case of this clone: What it binds is not known.

This rearrangement joins TRBV4-1 to TRBJ2-3, with 15 bases identical to TRBD2. Sequenced here: CD4+ T cells from PBMCs cultured with SARS-CoV-2 spike peptides, sampled before COVID-19 vaccination. The clonotype was recovered from a human donor who received a COVID-19 vaccine. The CDR3 protein is CASSLGLAGGTDTQYF. The CDR3 DNA follows: TGCGCCAGCAGCCTGGGACTAGCGGGGGGTACAGATACGCAGTATTTT.